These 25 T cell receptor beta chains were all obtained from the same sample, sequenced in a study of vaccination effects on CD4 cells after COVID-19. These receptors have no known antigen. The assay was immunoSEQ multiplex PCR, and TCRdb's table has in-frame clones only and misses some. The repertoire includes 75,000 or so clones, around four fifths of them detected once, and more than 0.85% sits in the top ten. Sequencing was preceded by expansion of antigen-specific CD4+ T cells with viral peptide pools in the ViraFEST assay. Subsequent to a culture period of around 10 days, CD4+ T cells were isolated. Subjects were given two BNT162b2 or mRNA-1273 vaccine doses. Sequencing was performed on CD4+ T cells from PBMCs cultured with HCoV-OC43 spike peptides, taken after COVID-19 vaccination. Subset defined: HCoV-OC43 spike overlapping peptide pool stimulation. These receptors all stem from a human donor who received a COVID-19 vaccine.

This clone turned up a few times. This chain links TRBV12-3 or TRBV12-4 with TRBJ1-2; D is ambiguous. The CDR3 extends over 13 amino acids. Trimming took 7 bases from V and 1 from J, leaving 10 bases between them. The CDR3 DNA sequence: TGTGCCAGCACCCCGGGCAGTAACTATGGCTACACCTTC. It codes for CASTPGSNYGYTF.

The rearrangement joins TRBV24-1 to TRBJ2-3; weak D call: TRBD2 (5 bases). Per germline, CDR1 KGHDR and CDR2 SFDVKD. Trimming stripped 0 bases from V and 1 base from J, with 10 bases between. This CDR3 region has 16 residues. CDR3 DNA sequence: TGTGCCACCAGTGATTTGCGAGTCGGGGGCACAGATACGCAGTATTTT. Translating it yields CATSDLRVGGTDTQYF.

The CDR3 sequence is CAARPGLTGELFF. The CDR3 nucleotides are TGCGCCGCTCGGCCCGGGTTGACAGGGGAGCTGTTTTTT. The chain joins TRBV5-1 to TRBJ2-2, with D unresolved. CDR1 and CDR2 from the germline V gene are SGHRS and YFSETQ. The CDR3 totals 13 residues. V lost 10 bases, J lost 8 bases, and 18 bases lay in between. The whole variable domain, remainder taken from reference TRBV5-1 and TRBJ2-2, is KAGVTQTPRYLIKTRGQQVTLSCSPISGHRSVSWYQQTPGQGLQFLFEYFSETQRNKGNFPGRFSGRQFSNSRSEMNVSTLELGDSALYLCAARPGLTGELFFGEGSRLTVL.

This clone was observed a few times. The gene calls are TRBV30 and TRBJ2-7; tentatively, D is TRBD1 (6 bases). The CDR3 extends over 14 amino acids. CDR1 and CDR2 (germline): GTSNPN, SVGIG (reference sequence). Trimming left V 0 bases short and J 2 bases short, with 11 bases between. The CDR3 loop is CAWSVQQGAYEQYV. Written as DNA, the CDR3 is TGTGCCTGGAGTGTACAACAGGGTGCCTACGAGCAGTACGTC.

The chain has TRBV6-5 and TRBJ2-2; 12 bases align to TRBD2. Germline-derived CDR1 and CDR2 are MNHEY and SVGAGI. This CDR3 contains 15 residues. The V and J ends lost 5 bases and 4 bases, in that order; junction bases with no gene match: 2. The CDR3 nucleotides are TGTGCCAGCAGTCTACTAGCGGGGGGCACCGGGGAGCTGTTTTTT. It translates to CASSLLAGGTGELFF.

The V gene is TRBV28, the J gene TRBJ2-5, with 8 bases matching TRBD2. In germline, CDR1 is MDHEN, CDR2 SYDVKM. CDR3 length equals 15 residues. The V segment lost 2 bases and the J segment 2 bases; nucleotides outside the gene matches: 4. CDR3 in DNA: TGTGCCAGCAGTTTACACGGGGGGGGGCAAGAGACCCAGTACTTC. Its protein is CASSLHGGGQETQYF.

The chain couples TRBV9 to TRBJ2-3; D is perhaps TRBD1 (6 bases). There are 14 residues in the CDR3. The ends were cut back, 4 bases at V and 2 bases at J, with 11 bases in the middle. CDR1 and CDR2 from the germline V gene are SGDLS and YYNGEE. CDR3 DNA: TGTGCCAGCAGCCCCCAGGGGATCACAGATACGCAGTATTTT. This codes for CASSPQGITDTQYF.

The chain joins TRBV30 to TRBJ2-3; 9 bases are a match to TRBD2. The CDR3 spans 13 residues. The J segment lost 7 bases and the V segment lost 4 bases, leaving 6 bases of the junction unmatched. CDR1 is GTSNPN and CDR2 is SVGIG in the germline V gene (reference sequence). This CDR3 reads CAWIGAGGNTQYF. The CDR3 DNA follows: TGTGCCTGGATAGGAGCGGGGGGTAATACGCAGTATTTT. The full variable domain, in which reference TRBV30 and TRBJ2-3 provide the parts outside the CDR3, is SQTIHQWPATLVQPVGSPLSLECTVEGTSNPNLYWYRQAAGRGLQLLFYSVGIGQISSEVPQNLSASRPQDRQFILSSKKLLLSDSGFYLCAWIGAGGNTQYFGPGTRLTVL.

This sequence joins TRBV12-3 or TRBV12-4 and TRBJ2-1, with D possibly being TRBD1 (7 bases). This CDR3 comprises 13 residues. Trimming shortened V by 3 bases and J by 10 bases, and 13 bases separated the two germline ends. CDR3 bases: TGTGCCAGCAGTTTCAGGGGGGCCGGGGAGCAGTTCTTC. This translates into CASSFRGAGEQFF.

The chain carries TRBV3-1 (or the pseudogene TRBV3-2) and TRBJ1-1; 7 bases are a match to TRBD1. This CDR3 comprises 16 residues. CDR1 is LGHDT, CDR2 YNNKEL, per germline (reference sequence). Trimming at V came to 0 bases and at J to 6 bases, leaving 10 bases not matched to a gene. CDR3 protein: CASSQDQGGKPPEAFF. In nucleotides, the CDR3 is TGTGCCAGCAGCCAAGATCAGGGGGGCAAGCCCCCTGAAGCTTTCTTT.

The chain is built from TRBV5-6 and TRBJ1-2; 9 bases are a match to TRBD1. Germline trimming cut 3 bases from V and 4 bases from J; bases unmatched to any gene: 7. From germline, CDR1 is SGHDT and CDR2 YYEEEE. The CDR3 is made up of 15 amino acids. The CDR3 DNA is TGTGCCAGCAGCTCGATGGGACAGGGAAGCTATGGCTACACCTTC. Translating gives CASSSMGQGSYGYTF. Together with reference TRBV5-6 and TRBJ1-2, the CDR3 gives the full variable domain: DAGVTQSPTHLIKTRGQQVTLRCSPKSGHDTVSWYQQALGQGPQFIFQYYEEEERQRGNFPDRFSGHQFPNYSSELNVNALLLGDSALYLCASSSMGQGSYGYTFGSGTRLTVV.

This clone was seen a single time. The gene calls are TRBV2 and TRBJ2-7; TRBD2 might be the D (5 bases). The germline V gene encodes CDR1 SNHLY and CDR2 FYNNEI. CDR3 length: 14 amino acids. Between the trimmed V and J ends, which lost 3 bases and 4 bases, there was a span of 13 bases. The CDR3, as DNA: TGTGCCAGCAGTGATACTCAAGGGAGATACGAGCAGTACGTC. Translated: CASSDTQGRYEQYV.

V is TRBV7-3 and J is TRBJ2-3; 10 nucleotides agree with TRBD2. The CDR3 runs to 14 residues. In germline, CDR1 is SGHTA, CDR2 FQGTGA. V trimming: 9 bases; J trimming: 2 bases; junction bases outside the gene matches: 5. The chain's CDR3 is CASSGGLSTDTQYF. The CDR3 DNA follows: TGTGCCAGTAGCGGGGGGCTATCCACAGATACGCAGTATTTT.

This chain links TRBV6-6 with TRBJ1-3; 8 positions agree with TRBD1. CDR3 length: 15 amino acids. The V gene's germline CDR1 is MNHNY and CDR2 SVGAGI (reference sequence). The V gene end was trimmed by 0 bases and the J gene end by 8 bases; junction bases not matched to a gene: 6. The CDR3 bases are TGTGCCAGCAGTTACTCTTCTGGACAGGGTGACACCATATATTTT. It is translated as CASSYSSGQGDTIYF.

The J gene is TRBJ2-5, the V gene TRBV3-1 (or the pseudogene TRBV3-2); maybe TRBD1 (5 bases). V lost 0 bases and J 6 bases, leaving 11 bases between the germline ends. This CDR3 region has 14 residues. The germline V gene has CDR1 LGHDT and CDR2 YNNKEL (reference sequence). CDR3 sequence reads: CASSQDLKGKTQYF. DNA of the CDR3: TGTGCCAGCAGCCAAGATCTCAAGGGGAAGACCCAGTACTTC.

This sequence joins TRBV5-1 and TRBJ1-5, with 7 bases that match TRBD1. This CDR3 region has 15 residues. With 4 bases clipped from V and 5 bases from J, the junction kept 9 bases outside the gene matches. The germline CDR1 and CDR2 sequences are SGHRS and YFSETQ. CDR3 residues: CASSEFFGQDQPQHF. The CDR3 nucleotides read TGCGCCAGCAGCGAATTTTTCGGACAGGATCAGCCCCAGCATTTT.

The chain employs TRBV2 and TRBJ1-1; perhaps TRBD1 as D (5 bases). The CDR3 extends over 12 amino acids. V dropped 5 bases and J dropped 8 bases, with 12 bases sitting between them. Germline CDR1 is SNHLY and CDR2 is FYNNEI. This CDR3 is CASSLGTDEAFF. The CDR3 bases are TGTGCCAGCAGTTTAGGGACCGACGAAGCTTTCTTT.

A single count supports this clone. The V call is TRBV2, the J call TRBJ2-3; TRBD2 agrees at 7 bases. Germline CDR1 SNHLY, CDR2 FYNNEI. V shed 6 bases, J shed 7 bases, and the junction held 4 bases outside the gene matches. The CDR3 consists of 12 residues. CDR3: CASSGGYNTQYF. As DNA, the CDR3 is TGTGCCAGCAGCGGGGGGTATAATACGCAGTATTTT.

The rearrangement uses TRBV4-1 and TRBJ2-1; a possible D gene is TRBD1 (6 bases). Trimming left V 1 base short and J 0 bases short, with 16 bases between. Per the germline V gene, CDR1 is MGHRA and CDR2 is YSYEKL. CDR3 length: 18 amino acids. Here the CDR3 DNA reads TGCGCCAGCAGCCAAGTTAGCCTTGGACAGTCCTCCTACAATGAGCAGTTCTTC. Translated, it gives CASSQVSLGQSSYNEQFF.

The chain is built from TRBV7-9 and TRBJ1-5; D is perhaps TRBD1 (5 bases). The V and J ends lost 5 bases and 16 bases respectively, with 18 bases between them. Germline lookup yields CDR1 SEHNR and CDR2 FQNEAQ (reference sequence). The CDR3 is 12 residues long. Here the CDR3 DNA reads TGTGCCAGCAGCCAGGACATGATAACCTTTCATTTT. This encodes CASSQDMITFHF.

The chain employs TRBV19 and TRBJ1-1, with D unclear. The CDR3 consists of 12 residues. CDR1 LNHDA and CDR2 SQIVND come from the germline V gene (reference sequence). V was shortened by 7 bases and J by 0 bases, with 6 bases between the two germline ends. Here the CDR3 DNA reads TGTGCCAGTATAGATTTGAACACTGAAGCTTTCTTT. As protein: CASIDLNTEAFF.

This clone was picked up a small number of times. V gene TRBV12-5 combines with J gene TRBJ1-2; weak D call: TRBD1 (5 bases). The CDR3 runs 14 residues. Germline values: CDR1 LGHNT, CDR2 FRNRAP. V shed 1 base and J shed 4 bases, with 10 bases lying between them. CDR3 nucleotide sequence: TGTGCTAGTGGTTTGGGGGGGTTCAGCTATGGCTACACCTTC. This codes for CASGLGGFSYGYTF.

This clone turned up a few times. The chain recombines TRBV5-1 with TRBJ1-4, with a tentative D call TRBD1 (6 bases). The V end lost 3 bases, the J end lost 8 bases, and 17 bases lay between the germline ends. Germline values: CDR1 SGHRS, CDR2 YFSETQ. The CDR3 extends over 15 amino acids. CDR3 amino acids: CASSSYGGLGEKLFF. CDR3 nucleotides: TGCGCCAGCAGCTCGTACGGGGGGCTTGGGGAAAAACTGTTTTTT.

The CDR3 reads CASSLRQGRVETQYF. In nucleotides, the CDR3 is TGTGCCAGCAGCCTACGACAGGGGAGGGTTGAGACCCAGTACTTC. The chain links TRBV11-1 to TRBJ2-5; weak D call: TRBD1 (8 bases). Germline CDR1 SGHAT, CDR2 FQDESV (reference sequence). The V gene lost 5 bases and the J gene lost 5 bases, with 18 bases spanning the gap. This CDR3 has 15 residues.

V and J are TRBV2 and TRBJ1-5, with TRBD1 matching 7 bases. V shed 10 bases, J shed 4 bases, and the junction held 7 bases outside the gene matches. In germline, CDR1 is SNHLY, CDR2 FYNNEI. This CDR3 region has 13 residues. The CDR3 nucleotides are TGTGCCACCGCCGGGACAGATAATCAGCCCCAGCATTTT. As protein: CATAGTDNQPQHF. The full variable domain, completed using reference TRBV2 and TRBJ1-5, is EPEVTQTPSHQVTQMGQEVILRCVPISNHLYFYWYRQILGQKVEFLVSFYNNEISEKSEIFDDQFSVERPDGSNFTLKIRSTKLEDSAMYFCATAGTDNQPQHFGDGTRLSIL.